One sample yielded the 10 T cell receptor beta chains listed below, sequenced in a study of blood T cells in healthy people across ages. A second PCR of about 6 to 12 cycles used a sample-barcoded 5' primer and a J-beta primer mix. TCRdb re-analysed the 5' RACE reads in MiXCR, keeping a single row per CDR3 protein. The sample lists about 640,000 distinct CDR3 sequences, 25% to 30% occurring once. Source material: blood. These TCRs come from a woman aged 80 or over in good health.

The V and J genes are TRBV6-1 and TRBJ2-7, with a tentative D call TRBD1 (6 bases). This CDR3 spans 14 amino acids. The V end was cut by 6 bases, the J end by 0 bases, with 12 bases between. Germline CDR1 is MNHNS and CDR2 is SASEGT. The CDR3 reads CASRGRDTSYEQYF. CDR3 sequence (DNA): TGTGCCAGCAGAGGACGGGACACCTCCTACGAGCAGTACTTC.

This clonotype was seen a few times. CDR3 coding DNA: TGTGCCAGCAGCTTGGCCTTGGAGGGAATCTATGGCTACACCTTC. Its protein is CASSLALEGIYGYTF. V is TRBV5-4 and J is TRBJ1-2; no firm D call. CDR1 is SGHNT and CDR2 is YYREEE in the germline V gene (reference sequence). This CDR3 has 15 amino acids. V was trimmed by 0 bases and J by 4 bases, leaving 13 bases between them.

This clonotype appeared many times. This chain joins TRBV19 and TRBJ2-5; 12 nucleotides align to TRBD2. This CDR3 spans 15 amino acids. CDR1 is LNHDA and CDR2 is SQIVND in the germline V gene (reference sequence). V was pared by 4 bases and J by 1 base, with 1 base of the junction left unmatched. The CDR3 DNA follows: TGTGCCAGTAGTACACTAGCGGGGGGCCAAGAGACCCAGTACTTC. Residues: CASSTLAGGQETQYF. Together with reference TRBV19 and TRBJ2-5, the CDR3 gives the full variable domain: DGGITQSPKYLFRKEGQNVTLSCEQNLNHDAMYWYRQDPGQGLRLIYYSQIVNDFQKGDIAEGYSVSREKKESFPLTVTSAQKNPTAFYLCASSTLAGGQETQYFGPGTRLLVL.

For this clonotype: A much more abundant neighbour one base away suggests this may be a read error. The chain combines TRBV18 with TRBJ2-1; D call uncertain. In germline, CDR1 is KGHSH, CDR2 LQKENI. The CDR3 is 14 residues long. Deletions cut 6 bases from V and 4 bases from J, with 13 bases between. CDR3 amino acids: CASSWNSHYNEQFF. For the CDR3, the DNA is TGTGCCAGCTCCTGGAACAGTCATTACAATGAGCAGTTCTTC. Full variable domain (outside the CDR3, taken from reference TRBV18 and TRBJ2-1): NAGVMQNPRHLVRRRGQEARLRCSPMKGHSHVYWYRQLPEEGLKFMVYLQKENIIDESGMPKERFSAEFPKEGPSILRIQQVVRGDSAAYFCASSWNSHYNEQFFGPGTRLTVL.

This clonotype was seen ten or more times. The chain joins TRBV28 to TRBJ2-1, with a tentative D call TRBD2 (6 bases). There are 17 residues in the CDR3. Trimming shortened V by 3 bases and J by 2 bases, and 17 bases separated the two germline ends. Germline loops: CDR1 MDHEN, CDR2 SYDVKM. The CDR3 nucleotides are TGTGCCAGCAGTTTCGGTGTATGGGCGGGGCCCTACAATGAGCAGTTCTTC. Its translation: CASSFGVWAGPYNEQFF.

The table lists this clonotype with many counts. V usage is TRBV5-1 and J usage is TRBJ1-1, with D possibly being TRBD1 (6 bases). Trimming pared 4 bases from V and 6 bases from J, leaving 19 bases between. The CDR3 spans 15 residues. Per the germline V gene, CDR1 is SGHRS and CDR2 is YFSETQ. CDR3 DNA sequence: TGCGCCAGCAGCGGGAACAGGGAAGGGGGTTCTGAAGCTTTCTTT. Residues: CASSGNREGGSEAFF.

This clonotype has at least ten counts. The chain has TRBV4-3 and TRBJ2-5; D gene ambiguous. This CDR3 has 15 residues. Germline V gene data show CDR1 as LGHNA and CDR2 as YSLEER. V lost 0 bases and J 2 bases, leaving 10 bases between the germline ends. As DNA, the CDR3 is TGCGCCAGCAGCCAAGACGGGCAGGCTCAAGAGACCCAGTACTTC. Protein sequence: CASSQDGQAQETQYF.

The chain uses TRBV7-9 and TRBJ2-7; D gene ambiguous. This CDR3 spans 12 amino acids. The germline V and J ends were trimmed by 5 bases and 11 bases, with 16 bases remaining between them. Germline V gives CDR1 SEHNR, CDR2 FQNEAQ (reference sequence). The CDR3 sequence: CASSPREPLKYF. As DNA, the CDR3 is TGTGCCAGCAGCCCACGAGAACCTCTCAAGTACTTC.

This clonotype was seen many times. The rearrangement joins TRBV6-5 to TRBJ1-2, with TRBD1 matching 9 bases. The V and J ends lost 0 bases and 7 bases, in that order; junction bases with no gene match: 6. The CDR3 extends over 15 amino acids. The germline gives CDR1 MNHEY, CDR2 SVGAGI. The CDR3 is CASSYSWGQGSGYTF. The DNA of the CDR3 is TGTGCCAGCAGTTACTCGTGGGGACAGGGCTCTGGCTACACCTTC.

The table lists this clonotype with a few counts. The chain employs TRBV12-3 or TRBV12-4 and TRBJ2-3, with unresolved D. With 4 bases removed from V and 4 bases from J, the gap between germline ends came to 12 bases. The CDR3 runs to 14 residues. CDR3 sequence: CASSSSQSADTQYF. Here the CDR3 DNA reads TGTGCCAGCAGTTCCTCTCAGAGTGCAGATACGCAGTATTTT.